Given below is one TCR beta chain in context. What this receptor recognizes is not known. No clone much larger than this one lies a single base away; base qualities are absent. The receptor library was made with the immunoSEQ multiplex PCR assay. In its TCRdb copy, this immuneACCESS table keeps in-frame sequences only and misses some clones. Where compared with another copy, unresolved V genes explain less than half of these, and the others have no known cause. The sample table contains approximately 60,000 clones; only one count was recorded for approximately 90% of them. The ten largest account for roughly 2.5% of the sample. These data belong to a study of T cell changes during pregnancy in multiple sclerosis (dated by TCRdb to the late 2010s). Turning to the overall study: In women with multiple sclerosis, the researchers looked at how the T cell repertoire shifted as pregnancy progressed.

The clonotype comes from a female donor in good health, enrolled as a control in a pregnancy study. The sequencing here drew on peripheral blood, taken in the second trimester of pregnancy.

The nucleotides are TGTGCCACCTATGACGACAGATCCAATCAGCCCCAGCATTTT. Translated, it reads CATYDDRSNQPQHF. The chain is made from TRBV6-6 and TRBJ1-5, and the D gene may be TRBD1, 5 bases matching. Relative to germline, V is 10 bases shorter and J is 3 bases shorter, with 16 bases between their ends. CDR1 MNHNY and CDR2 SVGAGI are derived from the germline V gene (reference sequence). The CDR3, cysteine through phenylalanine, is 14 amino acids long. CDR3 DNA is the only sequence kept; it has 42 bases, read in frame from the first base.